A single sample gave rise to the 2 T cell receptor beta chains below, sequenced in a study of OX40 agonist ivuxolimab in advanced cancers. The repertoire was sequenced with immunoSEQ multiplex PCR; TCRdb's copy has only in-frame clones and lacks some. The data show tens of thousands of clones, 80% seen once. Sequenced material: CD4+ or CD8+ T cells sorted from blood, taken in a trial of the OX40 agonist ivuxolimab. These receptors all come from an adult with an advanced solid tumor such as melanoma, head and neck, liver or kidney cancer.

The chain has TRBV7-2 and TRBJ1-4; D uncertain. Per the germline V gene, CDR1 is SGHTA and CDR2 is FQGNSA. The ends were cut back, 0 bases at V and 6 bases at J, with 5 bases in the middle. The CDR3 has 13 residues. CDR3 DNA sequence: TGTGCCAGCAGCTTAGCCCAGGATGAAAAACTGTTTTTT. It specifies CASSLAQDEKLFF.

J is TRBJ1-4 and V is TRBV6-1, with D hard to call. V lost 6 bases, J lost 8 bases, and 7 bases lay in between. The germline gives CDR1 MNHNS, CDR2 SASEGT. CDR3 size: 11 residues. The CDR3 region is CASSGREKLFF. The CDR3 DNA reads TGTGCCAGCAGCGGGAGGGAAAAACTGTTTTTT.